This TCR beta chain was recovered during a study of blood T cells in healthy people across ages. Donation came from healthy Caucasian individuals in Russia who were aged 6 to 90. Per individual sample, total RNA of at least 5 micrograms was extracted. Ten or more counts support this clonotype. Then a second PCR, running roughly 7 to 12 cycles, was carried out with a sample-barcoded 5' primer and a J-beta primer mix. One entry per CDR3 protein results from TCRdb running MiXCR on the 5' RACE reads. The profile shows about 650,000 distinct CDR3 sequences, about 32% of them singletons. CDR3 length: 14 residues. The germline V gene encodes CDR1 LGHNA and CDR2 YNFKEQ. V lost 0 bases and J 6 bases, leaving 11 bases between the germline ends.

This TCR derives from a woman of 80 years or more in good health. The sequenced sample was blood. The gene calls are TRBV4-2 and TRBJ1-2; D unclear. In nucleotides, the CDR3 is TGTGCCAGCAGCCAAGATTCAACGTACGATGGCTACACCTTC. Residues: CASSQDSTYDGYTF.